This entry lists 7 T cell receptor beta chains sequenced from one sample in a study of blood T cell repertoires in COVID-19. Repertoires were generated with immunoSEQ multiplex PCR, while TCRdb's copy carries only in-frame clones and drops some. The sample gives about 410,000 clones, approximately 90% of which show up once; around 1.5% is in the top ten. The sequenced sample was peripheral blood. These receptors were taken from a woman in her forties with COVID-19, enrolled during active disease.

The chain is built from TRBV10-1 and TRBJ2-2, with D unclear. V was pared by 7 bases and J by 3 bases, with 15 bases between. Germline CDR1 and CDR2: WNHNN and SYGVQD (reference sequence). This CDR3 is built from 15 residues. The CDR3 bases are TGCGCCAGCACTCTAGTAGGATTGGACACCGGGGAGCTGTTTTTT. Amino acid sequence: CASTLVGLDTGELFF.

The CDR3 protein is CAWSGPGQPQHF. In nucleotides, the CDR3 is TGTGCCTGGAGTGGTCCGGGGCAGCCCCAGCATTTT. The chain recombines TRBV30 with TRBJ1-5; D is uncertain. The V end was cut by 1 base, the J end by 7 bases, with 8 bases between. The CDR3 covers 12 residues. Germline lookup yields CDR1 GTSNPN and CDR2 SVGIG (reference sequence).

DNA for the CDR3: TGCGCCAGCAGCCAAGAGGCAGGTAAAAGCTCCTACGAGCAGTACTTC. Translating gives CASSQEAGKSSYEQYF. The chain employs TRBV4-3 and TRBJ2-7; D ambiguous. Germline CDR1 LGHNA, CDR2 YSLEER. Trimming cost V 0 bases and J 0 bases, with 12 bases left between them. CDR3 length: 16 amino acids.

On this clone: At one of its ends the junction is not consistent with the germline gene, which may arise from a read error. The chain couples TRBV7-7 to TRBJ2-5; a possible D gene is TRBD1 (5 bases). The germline gives CDR1 SSHAT, CDR2 FNYEAQ (reference sequence). The CDR3 sequence is 13 residues long. The CDR3 loop is CASSQGNQETQYF. The CDR3 nucleotides read TGTGCTAGCAGCCAGGGAAACCAAGAGACCCAGTACTTC.

This rearrangement joins TRBV27 to TRBJ1-5, with 9 nucleotides matching TRBD1. Losses at the gene ends were 2 bases for V and 4 bases for J; bases not matched to a gene: 3. The V gene's germline CDR1 is MNHEY and CDR2 SMNVEV (reference sequence). The CDR3 is 15 amino acids. CDR3 sequence reads: CASSLSGTGNQPQHF. The CDR3 DNA is TGTGCCAGCAGTTTAAGTGGGACAGGGAATCAGCCCCAGCATTTT.

The V gene is TRBV3-1 (or the pseudogene TRBV3-2), the J gene TRBJ2-2; the D is unclear. V was trimmed by 2 bases and J by 5 bases, leaving 6 bases between them. Germline loops: CDR1 LGHDT, CDR2 YNNKEL (reference sequence). This CDR3 spans 13 amino acids. CDR3 DNA sequence: TGTGCCAGCAGCCAACCCAGGACCGGGGAGCTGTTTTTT. Its protein is CASSQPRTGELFF.

The chain joins TRBV7-8 to TRBJ2-7, with TRBD2 as a possible D gene (5 bases). Germline loops: CDR1 SGHVS, CDR2 FQNEAQ. This CDR3 comprises 17 residues. The V and J ends lost 5 bases and 0 bases respectively, with 20 bases between them. The DNA for the CDR3 is TGTGCCAGCAGCCCATCTGCTGCTAGCCGAAGCTCCTACGAGCAGTACTTC. The encoded protein is CASSPSAASRSSYEQYF.